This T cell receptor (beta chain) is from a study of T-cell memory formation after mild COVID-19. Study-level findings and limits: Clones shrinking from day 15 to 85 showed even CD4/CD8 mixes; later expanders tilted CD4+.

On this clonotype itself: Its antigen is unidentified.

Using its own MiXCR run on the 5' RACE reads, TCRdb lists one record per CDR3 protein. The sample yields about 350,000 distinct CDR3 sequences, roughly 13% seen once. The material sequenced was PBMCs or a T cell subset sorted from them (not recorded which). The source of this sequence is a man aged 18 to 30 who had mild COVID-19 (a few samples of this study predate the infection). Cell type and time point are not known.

Here the CDR3 DNA reads TGTGCCAGCAGCCAAATTCAGAACACTGAAGCTTTCTTT. This codes for CASSQIQNTEAFF. This chain links TRBV4-2 with TRBJ1-1; no definite D call. In germline, CDR1 is LGHNA, CDR2 YNFKEQ. Trimming stripped 2 bases from V and 1 base from J, with 5 bases between. The CDR3 is 13 residues long.